Following are 13 T cell receptor beta chains from one sample sequenced in a study of blood T cell repertoires in COVID-19. Using immunoSEQ multiplex PCR, the repertoire was profiled, and TCRdb retains in-frame clones only, with some absent. The sample contains about 220,000 clones, under 90% of which appear only once. The sequencing sample was made of peripheral blood. These receptors were obtained from a woman over 75 with acute or convalescent COVID-19.

The rearrangement links TRBV4-2 to TRBJ1-6, with D possibly being TRBD1 (6 bases). V lost 0 bases and J lost 8, with 8 bases in between. The germline V gene encodes CDR1 LGHNA and CDR2 YNFKEQ. The CDR3 is made up of 14 amino acids. As DNA, the CDR3 is TGTGCCAGCAGCCAAGAGGGGGCATATTCACCCCTCCACTTT. It is translated as CASSQEGAYSPLHF.

The V call is TRBV11-3, the J call TRBJ2-7; no definite D call. The CDR3 covers 14 residues. Germline loops: CDR1 SGHNT, CDR2 YENEEA. V was pared by 1 base and J by 2 bases, with 9 bases between. In DNA form, the CDR3 reads TGTGCCAGCAGCTTAGGAGCCCCCCCCTACGAGCAGTACTTC. Amino acid sequence: CASSLGAPPYEQYF.

The sample holds one count of this clone. V and J are TRBV3-1 (or the pseudogene TRBV3-2) and TRBJ2-1; TRBD2 matches 11 bases. Germline values: CDR1 LGHDT, CDR2 YNNKEL (reference sequence). Trimming cost V 1 base and J 6 bases; bases outside gene matches: 5. The CDR3 extends over 16 amino acids. Here the CDR3 DNA reads TGTGCCAGCAGCCAAGGTAGCGGGGGGGCCGGCAATGAGCAGTTCTTC. This encodes CASSQGSGGAGNEQFF.

The rearrangement uses TRBV12-3 or TRBV12-4 and TRBJ1-1; D unclear. This CDR3 has 12 residues. V was cut by 3 bases and J by 10 bases, with 12 bases left in between. The CDR3 reads CASSFLGYGAFF. CDR3 in DNA: TGTGCCAGCAGTTTTCTCGGTTATGGAGCTTTCTTT.

This chain uses TRBV19 with TRBJ2-1; TRBD1 matches at 7 bases. The CDR3 runs 17 residues. CDR1 and CDR2 (germline): LNHDA, SQIVND (reference sequence). J lost 1 base, V lost 4 bases, and 10 bases had no gene match. CDR3 DNA: TGTGCCAGTAGTACCCCCCACAGGGGTGCATCCTACAATGAGCAGTTCTTC. Its translation is CASSTPHRGASYNEQFF.

The chain recombines TRBV20-1 with TRBJ1-2, with D unclear. The V gene lost 3 bases and the J gene lost 7 bases, with 15 bases spanning the gap. The length of the CDR3 is 13 residues. From germline, CDR1 is DFQATT and CDR2 SNEGSKA (reference sequence). CDR3 sequence (DNA): TGCAGTGCTAGTTATTCGAGCCGGGTTGGCTACACCTTC. This gives the protein CSASYSSRVGYTF.

V gene TRBV7-9 combines with J gene TRBJ1-4; 10 bases are shared with TRBD1. The CDR3 sequence is 16 residues long. Looked up from germline, CDR1 is SEHNR and CDR2 is FQNEAQ (reference sequence). J gave up 6 bases and V 2 bases, and 6 bases lay outside the gene matches. Here the CDR3 reads CASSLQTGGLYEKLFF. In DNA form, the CDR3 reads TGTGCCAGCAGCTTACAGACAGGGGGCCTGTATGAAAAACTGTTTTTT.

The chain has TRBV9 and TRBJ1-2, with 7 nucleotides matching TRBD1. J lost 6 bases, V lost 0 bases, and 8 bases had no gene match. The germline V gene has CDR1 SGDLS and CDR2 YYNGEE. This CDR3 is built from 15 residues. The CDR3 DNA reads TGTGCCAGCAGCGTAGACCCGACAGGGCAACATGGCTACACCTTC. This encodes CASSVDPTGQHGYTF.

V is TRBV4-3 and J is TRBJ1-3; weak D call: TRBD1 (6 bases). The CDR3 has 17 residues. Deletions cut 2 bases from V and 0 bases from J, with 14 bases between. Germline CDR1 reads LGHNA; CDR2 reads YSLEER. The CDR3 DNA reads TGCGCCAGCAGCCAAACCGGACAGTTAAGCTCTGGAAACACCATATATTTT. Translating it yields CASSQTGQLSSGNTIYF.

This rearrangement joins TRBV5-1 to TRBJ2-3; 16 nucleotides align to TRBD2. This CDR3 contains 17 residues. CDR1 and CDR2 from the germline V gene are SGHRS and YFSETQ. V dropped 5 bases and J dropped 3; count of bases not matched to a gene: 6. The CDR3 coding sequence is TGCGCCAGCAGGGCCGGGACTAGCGGGGGGGCGACAGATACGCAGTATTTT. It is translated as CASRAGTSGGATDTQYF.

The rearrangement links TRBV12-5 to TRBJ2-3; 8 bases fit TRBD2. Germline V lookup: CDR1 LGHNT, CDR2 FRNRAP. J gave up 1 base and V 6 bases, and 9 bases lay outside the gene matches. CDR3 length: 16 amino acids. The CDR3 spells CASGPLRGDRTDTQYF. CDR3 DNA sequence: TGTGCTAGTGGCCCTCTGCGGGGGGACCGCACAGATACGCAGTATTTT.

The V call is TRBV9, the J call TRBJ1-2, with unresolved D. CDR1 is SGDLS and CDR2 is YYNGEE in the germline V gene. The CDR3 is 13 amino acids. Trimming removed 3 bases at V and 5 bases at J, with 11 bases between. CDR3 nucleotide sequence: TGTGCCAGCAGCGACGGTGGTAATTATGGCTACACCTTC. Translation gives CASSDGGNYGYTF.

This clone came up a few times. The DNA of the CDR3 is TGTGCCAGCAGTTACCAGGCGTTGACAGGGTTAGAGCAGTACTTC. This sequence encodes CASSYQALTGLEQYF. The chain has TRBV6-5 and TRBJ2-7; 7 bases are a match to TRBD1. The CDR3 sequence is 15 residues long. Germline CDR1 MNHEY, CDR2 SVGAGI. V trimming: 2 bases; J trimming: 7 bases; junction bases outside the gene matches: 11.